These T cell receptor beta chains were read from a single sample in a study of T cells in Graves' hyperthyroidism and ophthalmopathy. MiXCR, applied by TCRdb to the multiplex PCR reads, yields one record per CDR3 protein. The sample shows fewer than 700,000 distinct CDR3 sequences, 15% to 20% of them seen only once. The sequencing input was blood. These receptors were taken from a young woman with Graves' hyperthyroidism. Each CDR3 is given with its conserved first and last residue. A D gene is named only where the DNA matches it firmly. Where a row states a size, it is once, few, many or the class of an expanded clone; other rows omit it.

abundance | d_gene | j_gene | v_gene | len | CDR3aa | CDR3nt
many | - | TRBJ2-1 | TRBV28 | 12 | CASSFGAPEQFF | TGTGCCAGCAGTTTCGGGGCCCCCGAGCAGTTCTTC
many | TRBD2 | TRBJ2-1 | TRBV27 | 15 | CASSPTSGPYNEQFF | TGTGCCAGCAGTCCTACTAGCGGACCGTACAATGAGCAGTTCTTC
many | TRBD2 | TRBJ2-1 | TRBV20-1 | 13 | CSASTSGINEQFF | TGCAGTGCTTCTACTAGCGGGATAAATGAGCAGTTCTTC
few | TRBD1 | TRBJ2-7 | TRBV11-2 | 15 | CASSLGGTGGREQYF | TGTGCCAGCAGCTTAGGGGGGACAGGGGGGCGCGAGCAGTACTTC
once | - | TRBJ2-3 | TRBV7-2 | 14 | CASSVGGASDTQYF | TGTGCCAGCAGCGTCGGGGGAGCGTCAGATACGCAGTATTTT
many | - | TRBJ1-5 | TRBV5-5 | 13 | CASSRNSNQPQHF | TGTGCCAGCAGCAGAAATAGCAATCAGCCCCAGCATTTT
few | TRBD1 | TRBJ2-4 | TRBV6-2/TRBV6-3 | 16 | CASSWDRSLAKNIQYF | TGTGCCAGCAGTTGGGACAGGTCCTTAGCCAAAAACATTCAGTACTTC
- | - | TRBJ2-1 | TRBV12-3/TRBV12-4 | 12 | CASRGSNNEQFF | TGTGCCAGCAGAGGGTCAAACAATGAGCAGTTCTTC
many | - | TRBJ1-4 | TRBV3-1 | 15 | CASSQMYRADEKLFF | TGTGCCAGCAGCCAAATGTACAGGGCGGATGAAAAACTGTTTTTT
few | TRBD1 | TRBJ2-7 | TRBV30 | 15 | CAWSAPDRAYYEQYF | TGTGCCTGGAGTGCCCCGGACAGGGCATATTACGAGCAGTACTTC
many | TRBD2 | TRBJ2-1 | TRBV7-8 | 13 | CASSSGGDNEQFF | TGTGCCAGCAGCTCGGGGGGGGACAATGAGCAGTTCTTC